This TCR beta chain was recovered during a study of patients and donors after allogeneic stem cell transplantation. This clonotype was counted between two and nine times. TCRdb reanalysed the RT-PCR reads using MiXCR and keeps one entry per CDR3 protein. The repertoire includes about a million distinct CDR3 sequences, about a sixth of them detected once, and 5.5% to 6.5% sits in the top ten. This CDR3 region has 15 residues. Trimming left V 6 bases short and J 0 bases short, with 11 bases between. Germline V gives CDR1 KGHSH, CDR2 LQKENI. The chain employs TRBV18 and TRBJ2-2, with D possibly matching TRBD1 (6 bases). This TCR was recovered from a human donor who was either an allogeneic HSCT recipient or a stem cell or donor lymphocyte infusion donor (not recorded which). It is not recorded whose cells these are; they may come from a transplant donor. Sequenced sample: blood, either unsorted or a sorted T cell fraction (not recorded which). The CDR3 region has the DNA TGTGCCAGCTCCCACGGGACAACGAACACCGGGGAGCTGTTTTTT. Residues: CASSHGTTNTGELFF. Complete variable domain (other parts from reference TRBV18 and TRBJ2-2): NAGVMQNPRHLVRRRGQEARLRCSPMKGHSHVYWYRQLPEEGLKFMVYLQKENIIDESGMPKERFSAEFPKEGPSILRIQQVVRGDSAAYFCASSHGTTNTGELFFGEGSRLTVL.